These 21 T cell receptor beta chains share one sample of origin, sequenced in a study of sequential checkpoint blockade in melanoma. Stated treatment: randomized to nivolumab then ipilimumab (arm A) or the reverse (arm B). Libraries were prepared by immunoSEQ multiplex PCR; TCRdb keeps only in-frame clonotypes and omits some of them. Of around 11,000 clones listed, 69% are singletons. The sample in question was CD8+ T cells sorted from blood (inferred from file names), obtained from a patient given nivolumab and ipilimumab in sequence. Source of these receptors: a human donor with melanoma.

This clone is categorized as medium-sized (0.01 to 0.1%). The chain has TRBV7-9 and TRBJ2-7; a possible D gene is TRBD1 (5 bases). This CDR3 spans 13 amino acids. The V end was cut by 0 bases, the J end by 2 bases, with 5 bases between. The germline V gene has CDR1 SEHNR and CDR2 FQNEAQ (reference sequence). As DNA, the CDR3 is TGTGCCAGCAGCTTAGCAGGGGCCTACGAGCAGTACTTC. The encoded protein is CASSLAGAYEQYF.

The genes are TRBV10-3 and TRBJ2-7, with 8 bases fitting TRBD1. Germline CDR1 is ENHRY and CDR2 is SYGVKD. Trimming at V came to 6 bases and at J to 2 bases, leaving 6 bases not matched to a gene. The CDR3 is made up of 14 amino acids. For the CDR3, the DNA is TGTGCCATCAGGGAGACAGGGGCAACCTACGAGCAGTACTTC. This sequence encodes CAIRETGATYEQYF.

This clone is classed as medium-sized (0.01 to 0.1%). The chain has TRBV7-2 and TRBJ2-1, with 7 bases matching TRBD1. The germline V gene has CDR1 SGHTA and CDR2 FQGNSA. CDR3 size: 16 residues. Trimming took 9 bases from V and 1 from J; bases not matched to a gene: 12. In DNA form, the CDR3 reads TGTGCCAGACTGGCCGTTGGGGACAGTTCCTACAATGAGCAGTTCTTC. Amino acids: CARLAVGDSSYNEQFF.

This clone was counted a few times. The chain couples TRBV7-9 to TRBJ1-6, with a tentative D call TRBD1 (5 bases). There are 13 residues in the CDR3. CDR1 SEHNR and CDR2 FQNEAQ come from the germline V gene (reference sequence). V gave up 3 bases and J gave up 7 bases, with 7 bases separating them. CDR3 DNA sequence: TGTGCCAGCAGCTTGGGGGGGAATTCACCCCTCCACTTT. Translating gives CASSLGGNSPLHF.

The chain carries TRBV10-3 and TRBJ1-2; unclear D gene. Trimming took off 3 bases at V and 3 bases at J, with 8 bases between the two ends. The CDR3 sequence is 13 residues long. From germline, CDR1 is ENHRY and CDR2 SYGVKD. CDR3 DNA sequence: TGTGCCATCAGTGACGGGGATTACTATGGCTACACCTTC. Translating gives CAISDGDYYGYTF.

The chain joins TRBV16 to TRBJ2-7; the match to TRBD1 covers 8 bases. The germline V gene encodes CDR1 KGHSY and CDR2 FQNENV. J gave up 7 bases and V 4 bases, and 6 bases lay outside the gene matches. CDR3 length: 13 amino acids. The CDR3 sequence is CASSPPDREEQYF. In DNA, the CDR3 is TGTGCCAGCAGCCCTCCGGACAGGGAAGAGCAGTACTTC.

The genes are TRBV6-5 and TRBJ2-3; 11 bases are a match to TRBD1. The ends lost 4 bases at V and 4 bases at J; junction bases unmatched: 4. CDR1 is MNHEY and CDR2 is SVGAGI in the germline V gene. The CDR3 contains 15 residues. DNA of the CDR3: TGTGCCAGCAGTTGGGGACAGGGGGACGCAGATACGCAGTATTTT. Encoded protein: CASSWGQGDADTQYF.

This chain connects TRBV27 to TRBJ2-7; D is possibly TRBD1 (6 bases). V was pared by 3 bases and J by 3 bases, with 12 bases between. CDR1 is MNHEY, CDR2 SMNVEV, per germline (reference sequence). The CDR3 spans 14 residues. The CDR3, as DNA: TGTGCCAGCAGTTTGACAGGTTTGTTCTACGAGCAGTACTTC. Translation gives CASSLTGLFYEQYF.

The rearrangement joins TRBV27 to TRBJ2-1; D call uncertain. The ends were cut back, 5 bases at V and 6 bases at J, with 14 bases in the middle. The CDR3 loop spans 14 amino acids. Germline CDR1 MNHEY, CDR2 SMNVEV (reference sequence). This CDR3 reads CASSDSAEANEQFF. The DNA for the CDR3 is TGTGCCAGCAGTGACTCGGCGGAAGCCAATGAGCAGTTCTTC.

The chain recombines TRBV4-3 with TRBJ1-4, with TRBD1 identical over 7 bases. V lost 0 bases and J lost 7; bases outside the gene matches: 5. The CDR3 is 15 residues long. The germline gives CDR1 LGHNA, CDR2 YSLEER. CDR3 in amino acids: CASSQDRGQTEKLFF. DNA for the CDR3: TGCGCCAGCAGCCAAGATCGGGGACAGACTGAAAAACTGTTTTTT.

This clone counts as medium-sized. This chain links TRBV30 with TRBJ1-1; D possibly corresponds to TRBD1 (5 bases). Germline values: CDR1 GTSNPN, CDR2 SVGIG (reference sequence). The length of the CDR3 is 11 residues. Deletions cut 0 bases from V and 6 bases from J, with 5 bases between. CDR3 loop: CAWSVQAEAFF. The CDR3 DNA reads as TGTGCCTGGAGTGTACAGGCTGAAGCTTTCTTT.

The V and J genes are TRBV5-4 and TRBJ1-2, with TRBD1 matching over 9 bases. The junction had 6 bases not matched to a gene; V was cut back by 4 bases and J by 2 bases. The CDR3 has 15 residues. Germline V gene lookup returns CDR1 SGHNT and CDR2 YYREEE (reference sequence). The chain's CDR3 is CASSHPTGGNYGYTF. The CDR3 DNA reads as TGTGCCAGCAGCCACCCGACAGGGGGGAACTATGGCTACACCTTC.

The chain couples TRBV11-2 to TRBJ2-3; 8 bases fit TRBD2. Germline V CDR1 and CDR2: SGHAT, FQNNGV. V was clipped by 5 bases and J by 6 bases; unmatched bases: 10. CDR3 length equals 15 residues. The CDR3 DNA is TGTGCCAGCAGCCCTGTAGCGGGGCTTAGCGATACGCAGTATTTT. Translating it yields CASSPVAGLSDTQYF.

The chain uses TRBV28 and TRBJ2-1; 10 bases fit TRBD1. Germline trimming cut 5 bases from V and 4 bases from J; bases unmatched to any gene: 11. CDR3 length equals 17 residues. Germline V CDR1 and CDR2: MDHEN, SYDVKM. CDR3 in amino acids: CASSPPFPGQGYNEQFF. DNA for the CDR3: TGTGCCAGCAGTCCCCCTTTCCCGGGACAGGGGTACAATGAGCAGTTCTTC.

The J gene is TRBJ1-2, the V gene TRBV10-2, with 9 bases aligning to TRBD1. In germline, CDR1 is WSHSY, CDR2 SAAADI. V trimming: 0 bases; J trimming: 7 bases; junction bases outside the gene matches: 12. The CDR3 extends over 17 amino acids. The CDR3 DNA reads as TGCGCCAGCAGTGAGTCCCCAGGACAGGGGACATTTATTGGCTACACCTTC. This codes for CASSESPGQGTFIGYTF.

The chain combines TRBV4-3 with TRBJ2-1; 9 positions agree with TRBD1. CDR1 is LGHNA and CDR2 is YSLEER in the germline V gene. The CDR3 has 14 residues. The ends lost 5 bases at V and 6 bases at J; junction bases unmatched: 5. CDR3 coding DNA: TGCGCCAGCAGCGACCTGACAGGGGGCAATGAGCAGTTCTTC. This translates into CASSDLTGGNEQFF.

Concerning this clone itself: Other DNA variants within this sample encode the same CDR3. J is TRBJ2-7 and V is TRBV5-1; TRBD1 aligns across 8 bases. The junction had 4 bases not matched to a gene; V was cut back by 5 bases and J by 3 bases. Germline V gene data show CDR1 as SGHRS and CDR2 as YFSETQ. The CDR3 sequence is 13 residues long. The CDR3: CASSGDRIYEQYF. The CDR3 DNA reads TGCGCCAGCAGTGGGGACAGGATCTACGAGCAGTACTTC.

The chain joins TRBV7-9 to TRBJ2-2, with D possibly being TRBD2 (6 bases). The CDR3 covers 12 residues. V lost 3 bases and J lost 7, with 6 bases in between. In germline, CDR1 is SEHNR, CDR2 FQNEAQ (reference sequence). The CDR3 loop reads CASSFGGGELFF. CDR3 sequence (DNA): TGTGCCAGCAGCTTCGGGGGCGGGGAGCTGTTTTTT.

This sequence joins TRBV28 and TRBJ2-2; D tentatively fits TRBD1 or TRBD2 (9 bases each). V lost 6 bases and J lost 5, with 31 bases in between. Germline loops: CDR1 MDHEN, CDR2 SYDVKM. This CDR3 spans 20 amino acids. In DNA, the CDR3 is TGTGCCAGCAGGACACAGGGGGCGACCCATGCTAGCGGGGTTACCGGGGAGCTGTTTTTT. Translated: CASRTQGATHASGVTGELFF.

The chain carries TRBV6-5 and TRBJ2-7; TRBD1 agrees at 7 bases. The CDR3 covers 14 residues. After removal of 6 bases from V and 3 bases from J, the junction contained 8 bases not matched to a gene. Germline CDR1 reads MNHEY; CDR2 reads SVGAGI. CDR3 loop: CASSPLGQNYEQYF. CDR3 in DNA: TGTGCCAGCAGCCCTTTGGGACAGAACTACGAGCAGTACTTC.

This chain links TRBV10-1 with TRBJ2-2, with D unresolved. The CDR3 is 14 residues long. Germline CDR1 WNHNN, CDR2 SYGVQD (reference sequence). V was trimmed by 6 bases and J by 8 bases, leaving 16 bases between them. This CDR3 is CASSPWQVEGELFF. The DNA of the CDR3 is TGCGCCAGCAGCCCCTGGCAAGTCGAAGGGGAGCTGTTTTTT.